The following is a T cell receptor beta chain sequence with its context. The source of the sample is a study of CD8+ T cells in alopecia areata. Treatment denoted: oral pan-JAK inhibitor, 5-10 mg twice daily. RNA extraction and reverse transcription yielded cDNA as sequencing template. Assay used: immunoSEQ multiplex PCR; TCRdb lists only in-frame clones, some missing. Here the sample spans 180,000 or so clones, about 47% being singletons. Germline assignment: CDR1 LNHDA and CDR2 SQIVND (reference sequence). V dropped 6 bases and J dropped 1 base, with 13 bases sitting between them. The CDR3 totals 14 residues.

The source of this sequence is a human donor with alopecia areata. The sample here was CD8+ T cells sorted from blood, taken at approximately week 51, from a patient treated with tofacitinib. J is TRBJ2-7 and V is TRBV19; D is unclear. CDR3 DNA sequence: TGTGCCAGTAGCACCCTACAGAATTCCTACGAGCAGTACTTC. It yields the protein CASSTLQNSYEQYF.